Below are 17 T cell receptor beta chains sequenced from a single sample in a study of tissue T cells after allogeneic stem cell transplantation. Some clones are missing from TCRdb's copy, which holds only in-frame ones; the method was immunoSEQ multiplex PCR. This table has 20,000 to 25,000 clones, about two thirds appearing once. Sequencing input: spleen. The source of these receptors is a female BALB/c mouse in good health. MHC haplotype of the mouse line: H2-d.

As concerns this clone: The genes and germline here are from mouse. The read ends 1 residue shy of where the CDR3 ends; the end is completed using the germline J gene. The chain joins TRBV15 to TRBJ1-2; maybe TRBD1 (5 bases). V lost 4 bases to trimming and J lost 1 base, with 10 bases between them. The CDR3 covers 14 residues. From germline, CDR1 is SGHND and CDR2 FRSKSL. This CDR3 is CASSWGGINSDYTF. CDR3 bases read: TGTGCCAGCAGTTGGGGGGGAATAAACTCCGACTACACC.

This clone was detected only a few times. Germline and genes: mouse. The read ends 1 residue before the CDR3 terminus; that terminus is restored from the germline J gene. The chain joins TRBV29 to TRBJ1-2; D not resolved. V lost 3 bases and J lost 2, with 4 bases in between. The CDR3 runs to 12 residues. In germline, CDR1 is MSHET, CDR2 SYDVDS. CDR3 DNA (partial): TGTGCTAGCAGTTTTGGGAACTCCGACTACACC. It codes for CASSFGNSDYT. The CDR3 reads in full as CASSFGNSDYTF.

The count of this clone is one. These gene names are mouse names. The read ends 1 residue shy of where the CDR3 ends; the end is completed using the germline J gene. The chain employs TRBV19 and TRBJ2-1, with 7 bases aligning to TRBD2. V was pared by 2 bases and J by 0 bases, with 2 bases of the junction left unmatched. The V gene's germline CDR1 is FNHDT and CDR2 SITEND (reference sequence). The CDR3 covers 15 residues. The DNA read from the CDR3 is TGTGCCAGCAGTATCCTGGGGGTTAACTATGCTGAGCAGTTC. Translation gives CASSILGVNYAEQF. The whole CDR3 sequence is CASSILGVNYAEQFF.

About this clone itself: Gene labels here are mouse ones. The read falls 1 residue short of the CDR3 end, and the missing part is taken from the germline J gene. The J gene is TRBJ2-5, the V gene TRBV13-1; 7 nucleotides line up with TRBD2. Per germline, CDR1 NSHNY and CDR2 SYGAGN. The CDR3 is 14 amino acids. The V gene end was trimmed by 0 bases and the J gene end by 4 bases; junction bases not matched to a gene: 2. The DNA read from the CDR3 is TGTGCCAGCAGTGATGCCCTGGGGGAAGACACCCAGTAC. Protein sequence: CASSDALGEDTQY. The full CDR3 protein reads CASSDALGEDTQYF.

The table lists this clone with a few counts. All gene names here are mouse names. The missing CDR3 end, 1 residue past where the read stops, is filled in from the germline J gene. J is TRBJ2-7 and V is TRBV13-3; 7 bases match TRBD1. The germline V gene has CDR1 NNHDY and CDR2 SYVADS. This CDR3 spans 14 amino acids. The ends lost 0 bases at V and 2 bases at J; junction bases unmatched: 2. This chain's CDR3 is CASSDDRGTYEQYF. The CDR3 bases that were read are TGTGCCAGCAGTGATGACAGGGGCACCTATGAACAGTAC.

As concerns this clone: Gene and germline names: mouse. The CDR3 end falls 1 residue outside the read, so it is completed with the germline J gene. The genes are TRBV14 and TRBJ2-5, with 9 bases fitting TRBD2. Trimming took 5 bases from V and 6 from J; bases not matched to a gene: 7. The CDR3 extends over 14 amino acids. Germline assignment: CDR1 SGHDT and CDR2 FRDEAV. CDR3 DNA, as far as it was read: TGTGCCAGCAGGCCCAACTGGGGGGAGGACACCCAGTAC. Translating gives CASRPNWGEDTQY. The whole CDR3 protein is CASRPNWGEDTQYF.

Turning to this clone: Germline and genes: mouse. The CDR3 region is CASSLLPTNTGQLYF. The sequenced CDR3 bases are TGTGCTAGCAGTTTACTTCCAACAAACACCGGGCAGCTCTAC. V gene TRBV29 combines with J gene TRBJ2-2; D is undetermined. The read finishes 1 residue shy of the CDR3 end, and the germline J gene is used to complete it. Trimming took off 2 bases at V and 0 bases at J, with 7 bases between the two ends. Germline V gene sequence: CDR1 MSHET, CDR2 SYDVDS. There are 15 residues in the CDR3.

Points on this clone: Gene names denote mouse genes. The read gets to within 1 residue of the CDR3 end, and the germline J gene fills in the rest. This chain uses TRBV13-2 with TRBJ1-1, with D possibly TRBD1 on 6 matching bases. The CDR3 covers 17 residues. Trimming shortened V by 0 bases and J by 4 bases, and 19 bases separated the two germline ends. In germline, CDR1 is NNHNN, CDR2 SYGAGS (reference sequence). The sequenced part of the CDR3 DNA is TGTGCCAGCGGTGATGCAAGGGGGGGGCGAAGGGGCACAGAAGTCTTC. This gives the protein CASGDARGGRRGTEVF. The whole CDR3 sequence is CASGDARGGRRGTEVFF.

On this clone itself: The gene symbols are mouse symbols. The read terminates 1 residue before the CDR3 end, so the remaining end is supplied by the germline J gene. The chain carries TRBV19 and TRBJ1-1, with D hard to call. Trimming removed 4 bases at V and 3 bases at J, with 7 bases between. The CDR3 spans 12 residues. Per germline, CDR1 FNHDT and CDR2 SITEND (reference sequence). The DNA read from the CDR3 is TGTGCCAGCAGTCAGAGGGACACAGAAGTCTTC. Its protein is CASSQRDTEVF. The CDR3 in its entirety is CASSQRDTEVFF.

This clone came up a few times. The listed genes are named as in mouse. The CDR3 end lies 1 residue beyond the end of the read and is filled in from the germline J gene. V and J are TRBV14 and TRBJ2-4; TRBD1 matches at 7 bases. The length of the CDR3 is 15 residues. Germline-derived CDR1 and CDR2 are SGHDT and FRDEAV. The V segment lost 4 bases and the J segment 3 bases; nucleotides outside the gene matches: 8. Partial CDR3 DNA: TGTGCCAGCAGTCCCGACAGGGAGAGGCAAAACACCTTGTAC. Residues: CASSPDRERQNTLY. The entire CDR3 sequence reads CASSPDRERQNTLYF.

Regarding this clone: Gene names denote mouse genes. The read gets to within 1 residue of the CDR3 end, and the germline J gene fills in the rest. The chain combines TRBV13-3 with TRBJ2-3; 11 bases match TRBD1. CDR1 is NNHDY, CDR2 SYVADS, per germline. The CDR3 is 13 amino acids. After removal of 3 bases from V and 8 bases from J, the junction contained 2 bases not matched to a gene. The sequenced part of the CDR3 DNA is TGTGCCAGCAGTGCAGGGACAGGGGGAACGCTGTAT. It codes for CASSAGTGGTLY. The entire CDR3 is CASSAGTGGTLYF.

Remarks on this clone: Gene names and germline match the mouse. The read terminates 1 residue before the CDR3 end, so the remaining end is supplied by the germline J gene. The rearrangement links TRBV13-1 to TRBJ1-4; D possibly corresponds to TRBD1 (6 bases). V lost 2 bases to trimming and J lost 4 bases, with 9 bases between them. Germline V lookup: CDR1 NSHNY, CDR2 SYGAGN. This CDR3 comprises 14 residues. CDR3: CASSEGTLNERLFF. The covered CDR3 bases are TGTGCCAGCAGTGAAGGGACACTCAACGAAAGATTATTT.

To note about this clone: Germline and genes: mouse. Sequencing ends 1 residue short of the CDR3 end; the germline J gene provides the rest. The chain joins TRBV13-1 to TRBJ1-1; TRBD1 agrees at 12 bases. Germline lookup yields CDR1 NSHNY and CDR2 SYGAGN. Trimming at V came to 0 bases and at J to 6 bases, leaving 3 bases not matched to a gene. The length of the CDR3 is 15 residues. Partial CDR3 DNA: TGTGCCAGCAGTGATGCAGGGACAGGGGGCCCAGAAGTCTTC. Its protein product is CASSDAGTGGPEVF. The CDR3 reads in full as CASSDAGTGGPEVFF.

Details on this clone: Gene names and germline refer to mouse. The CDR3 end lies 1 residue beyond the end of the read and is filled in from the germline J gene. This chain uses TRBV13-1 with TRBJ1-2; no reliable D call. This CDR3 has 13 amino acids. The V gene's germline CDR1 is NSHNY and CDR2 SYGAGN. Trimming stripped 0 bases from V and 2 bases from J, with 5 bases between. The CDR3 protein is CASSDASNSDYTF. The sequenced CDR3 bases are TGTGCCAGCAGTGATGCCAGTAACTCCGACTACACC.

This clone was counted between two and nine times. Gene names and germline refer to mouse. The DNA ends 1 residue before the CDR3 does, and the rest of the CDR3 is filled in from the germline J gene. The chain has TRBV13-3 and TRBJ2-7; D not resolved. In germline, CDR1 is NNHDY, CDR2 SYVADS. The V and J ends lost 1 base and 7 bases respectively, with 9 bases between them. The CDR3 extends over 12 amino acids. CDR3 protein: CASSDPGGEQYF. The part of the CDR3 DNA that was read is TGTGCCAGCAGTGATCCGGGAGGGGAACAGTAC.

Points on this clone: The listed genes are named as in mouse. The sequence runs out 1 residue before the end of the CDR3; the remainder is reconstructed from the germline J gene. This chain joins TRBV5 and TRBJ1-4; the D gene is possibly TRBD1 (6 bases). Germline V gene sequence: CDR1 LGHNA, CDR2 YNLKQL (reference sequence). This CDR3 contains 15 residues. Trimming took 0 bases from V and 3 from J, leaving 8 bases between them. The sequenced CDR3 bases are TGTGCCAGCAGCCAAGAGGGGGCCCCCAACGAAAGATTATTT. Protein: CASSQEGAPNERLF. The entire CDR3 is CASSQEGAPNERLFF.

As to this clone: Mouse gene names apply. The CDR3 end falls 1 residue outside the read, so it is completed with the germline J gene. The rearrangement joins TRBV3 to TRBJ1-1; tentatively, D is TRBD1 (6 bases). CDR1 SNHLY and CDR2 FYNGKV come from the germline V gene (reference sequence). The CDR3 covers 14 residues. V lost 2 bases and J 4 bases, leaving 11 bases between the germline ends. The CDR3 region is CASSLSGEGTEVFF. The CDR3 bases that were read are TGTGCCAGCAGCTTATCAGGGGAAGGCACAGAAGTCTTC.